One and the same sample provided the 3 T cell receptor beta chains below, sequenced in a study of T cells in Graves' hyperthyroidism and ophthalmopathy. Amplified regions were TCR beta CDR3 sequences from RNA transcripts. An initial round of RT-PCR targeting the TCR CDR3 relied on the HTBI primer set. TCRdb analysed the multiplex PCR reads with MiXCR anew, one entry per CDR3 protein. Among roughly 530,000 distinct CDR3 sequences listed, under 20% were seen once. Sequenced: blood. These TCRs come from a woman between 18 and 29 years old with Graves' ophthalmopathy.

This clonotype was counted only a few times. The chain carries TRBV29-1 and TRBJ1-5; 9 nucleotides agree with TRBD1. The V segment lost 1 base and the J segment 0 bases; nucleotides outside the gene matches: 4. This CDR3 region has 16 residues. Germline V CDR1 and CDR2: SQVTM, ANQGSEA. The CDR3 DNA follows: TGCAGCGTTGAAGCCCGGGACAGGGATAGCAATCAGCCCCAGCATTTT. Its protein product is CSVEARDRDSNQPQHF.

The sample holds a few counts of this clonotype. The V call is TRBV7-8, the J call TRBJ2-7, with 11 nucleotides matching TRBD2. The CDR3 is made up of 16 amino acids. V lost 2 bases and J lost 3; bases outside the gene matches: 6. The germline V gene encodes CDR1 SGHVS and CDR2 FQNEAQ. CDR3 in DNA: TGTGCCAGCAGCTTATCGAGACTAGCGGGGTTCTACGAGCAGTACTTC. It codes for CASSLSRLAGFYEQYF. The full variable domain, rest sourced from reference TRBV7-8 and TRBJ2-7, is GAGVSQSPRYKVAKRGQDVALRCDPISGHVSLFWYQQALGQGPEFLTYFQNEAQLDKSGLPSDRFFAERPEGSVSTLKIQRTQQEDSAVYLCASSLSRLAGFYEQYFGPGTRLTVT.

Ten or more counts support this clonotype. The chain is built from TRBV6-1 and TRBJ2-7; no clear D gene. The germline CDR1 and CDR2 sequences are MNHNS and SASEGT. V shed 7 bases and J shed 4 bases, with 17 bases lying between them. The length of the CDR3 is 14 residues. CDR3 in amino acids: CASTQDPLIYEQYF. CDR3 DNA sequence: TGTGCCAGCACCCAGGACCCGTTAATTTACGAGCAGTACTTC.